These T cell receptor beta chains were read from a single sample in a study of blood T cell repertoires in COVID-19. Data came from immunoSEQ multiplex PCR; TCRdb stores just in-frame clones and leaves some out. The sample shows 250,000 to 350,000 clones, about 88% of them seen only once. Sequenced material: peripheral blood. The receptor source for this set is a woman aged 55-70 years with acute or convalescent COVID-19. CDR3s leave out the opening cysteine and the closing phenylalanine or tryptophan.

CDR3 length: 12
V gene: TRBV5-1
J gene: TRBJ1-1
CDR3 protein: ASSLSSANTEAF

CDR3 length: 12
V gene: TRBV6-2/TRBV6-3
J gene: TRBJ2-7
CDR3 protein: ASSYGTSSYEQY

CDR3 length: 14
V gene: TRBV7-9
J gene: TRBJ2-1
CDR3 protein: ASSVTGTSAYNEQF

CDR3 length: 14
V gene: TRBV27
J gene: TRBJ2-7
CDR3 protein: ASSTSGLAGEDEQY

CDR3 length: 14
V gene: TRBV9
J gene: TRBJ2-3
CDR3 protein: ASSVEAGGRADTQY

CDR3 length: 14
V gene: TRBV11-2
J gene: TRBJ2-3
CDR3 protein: ASSLGPRGSTDTQY

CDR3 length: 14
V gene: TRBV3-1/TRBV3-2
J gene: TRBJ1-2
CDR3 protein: ASSRTEGGGVRGYT

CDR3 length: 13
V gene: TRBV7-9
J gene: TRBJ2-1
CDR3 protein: ASSFGQGVDNEQF

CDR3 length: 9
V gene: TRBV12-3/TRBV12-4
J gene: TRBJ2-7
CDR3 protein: ASSLSNEQY

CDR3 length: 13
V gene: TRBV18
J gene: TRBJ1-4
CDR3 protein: ASSPLGVTNEKLF

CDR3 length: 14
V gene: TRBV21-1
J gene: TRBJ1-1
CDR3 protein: ASSKGLGLTNTEAF

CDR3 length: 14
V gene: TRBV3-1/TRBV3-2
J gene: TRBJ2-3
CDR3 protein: ASSPNLAGGTDTQY

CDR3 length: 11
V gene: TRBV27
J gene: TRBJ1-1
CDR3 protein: ASKQGANTEAF

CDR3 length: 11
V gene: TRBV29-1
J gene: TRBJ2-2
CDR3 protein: SVGHRDTGELF